This entry features one T cell receptor beta chain sequence. Its antigen remains unknown. This entry belongs to a study of cytomegalovirus exposure and HLA in healthy donors. Points from the study as a whole: Sequence variants that were highly shared formed a cluster that was likely a sequencing artifact.

A multiplex PCR was run with 60 Vbeta primers and 13 Jbeta primers. The method was immunoSEQ multiplex PCR; TCRdb's version includes in-frame clones alone and lacks a portion of them. The table has 150,000 to 200,000 clones, about 80% seen once; the top ten hold about 2.2%. Sequenced: PBMCs. The TCR comes from a woman aged 25-40 years in good health and CMV-seronegative.

The chain's CDR3 is CASSPLNSGSSYEQYF. Written as DNA, the CDR3 is TGTGCCAGCAGCCCATTGAATAGCGGGTCATCCTACGAGCAGTACTTC. The chain couples TRBV11-2 to TRBJ2-5; 7 bases fit TRBD2. With the DNA end fitting TRBJ2-7 better, the J assignment may be wrong. This CDR3 comprises 16 residues. Germline CDR1 reads SGHAT; CDR2 reads FQNNGV.